This TCR beta chain was sequenced for a study of T cell clones after liver transplantation. Some clones are missing from TCRdb's copy, which holds only in-frame ones; the method was immunoSEQ multiplex PCR. Here the sample spans tens of thousands of clones, about 70% being singletons. V shed 4 bases and J 1 base; nucleotides not matched to a gene: 6. Germline V gene sequence: CDR1 MNHEY, CDR2 SVGAGI. This CDR3 has 15 residues. The chain is built from TRBV6-5 and TRBJ1-2, with 7 bases fitting TRBD1. The receptor comes from a human donor who received a liver transplant. Here the sequenced sample was CD4+ T cells from blood, taken before liver transplant. CDR3 region: CASSSRTGVNYGYTF. DNA for the CDR3: TGTGCCAGCAGTTCCCGGACAGGAGTTAACTATGGCTACACCTTC.